One and the same sample provided the 4 T cell receptor beta chains below, sequenced in a study of blood T cell repertoires in COVID-19. Produced via immunoSEQ multiplex PCR; TCRdb's table is partial and in-frame only. The sample records roughly 250,000 clones, 84% being singletons. The sample was peripheral blood. These receptors were taken from a man aged 45 to 65 with acute or convalescent COVID-19.

The V gene is TRBV3-1 (or the pseudogene TRBV3-2), the J gene TRBJ2-1, with a possible D match to TRBD1 (6 bases). Germline V gene lookup returns CDR1 LGHDT and CDR2 YNNKEL (reference sequence). The CDR3 length is 15 residues. With 4 bases removed from V and 7 bases from J, the gap between germline ends came to 17 bases. CDR3 residues: CASSRGHFNTNEQFF. The CDR3 DNA reads TGTGCCAGCAGCCGGGGACACTTTAATACAAATGAGCAGTTCTTC.

This clone was recorded many times. The chain is built from TRBV7-6 and TRBJ2-7; a possible D gene is TRBD1 (5 bases). V was cut by 0 bases and J by 0 bases, with 9 bases left in between. This CDR3 region has 15 residues. Looked up from germline, CDR1 is SGHVS and CDR2 is FNYEAQ. DNA of the CDR3: TGTGCCAGCAGCTTAGCGGGCAGGGCCTCCTACGAGCAGTACTTC. Translated, it gives CASSLAGRASYEQYF.

The rearrangement joins TRBV2 to TRBJ2-7; 7 bases fit TRBD1. The J segment lost 5 bases and the V segment lost 6 bases, leaving 7 bases of the junction unmatched. This CDR3 comprises 13 residues. Germline V gives CDR1 SNHLY, CDR2 FYNNEI. The CDR3 bases are TGTGCCAGCAGGATGACAGGGCGCGACGAGCAGTACTTC. Amino acids: CASRMTGRDEQYF. Filled out from reference TRBV2 and TRBJ2-7, the complete variable domain reads EPEVTQTPSHQVTQMGQEVILRCVPISNHLYFYWYRQILGQKVEFLVSFYNNEISEKSEIFDDQFSVERPDGSNFTLKIRSTKLEDSAMYFCASRMTGRDEQYFGPGTRLTVT.

This clone was observed a single time. V usage is TRBV11-3 and J usage is TRBJ2-1; no firm D call. The V end lost 1 base, the J end lost 7 bases, and 5 bases lay between the germline ends. This CDR3 spans 12 amino acids. Germline CDR1 is SGHNT and CDR2 is YENEEA. The CDR3 is CASSLVPNEQFF. The CDR3 DNA reads as TGTGCCAGCAGCTTAGTCCCGAATGAGCAGTTCTTC.